A selection of T cell receptor beta chains follows, all from one sample in a study of Ad26.COV2.S vaccination and SARS-CoV-2 variants. The assay was immunoSEQ multiplex PCR, and TCRdb's table has in-frame clones only and misses some. The sample carries a few hundred thousand clones, about nine tenths recorded once. Sequencing was performed on peripheral blood, taken in a trial of Ad26.COV2.S vaccine versus placebo. The receptors were gathered from a person aged 18-60 years who received the Ad26.COV2.S COVID-19 vaccine or a placebo. Each CDR3 is given with its conserved first and last residue. A D gene is named only where the DNA matches it firmly. For some rows the clone size is stated as once, few or many, or as a class when expanded; others skip it.

CDR3 protein,CDR3 DNA,CDR3 length,clone size,J gene,V gene,D gene
CASGTSLYNEQFF,TGTGCCAGTGGGACTAGCCTATACAATGAGCAGTTCTTC,13,.,TRBJ2-1,TRBV9,TRBD2
CASSEGLAYEQYF,TGTGCCAGCAGCGAGGGACTAGCCTACGAGCAGTACTTC,13,.,TRBJ2-7,TRBV5-8,TRBD2
CASSFGTGPTYEQYF,TGTGCCAGCAGCTTCGGGACAGGCCCTACCTACGAGCAGTACTTC,15,.,TRBJ2-7,TRBV13,TRBD1
CATSIYRNTEAFF,TGTGCCACCAGCATATACAGGAACACTGAAGCTTTCTTT,13,.,TRBJ1-1,TRBV15,.
CASSGEQGREQYF,TGTGCCAGCAGCGGAGAACAGGGGCGCGAGCAGTACTTC,13,.,TRBJ2-7,TRBV5-4,TRBD1
CSVEPAGSGNTIYF,TGCAGCGTTGAACCGGCAGGCTCTGGAAACACCATATATTTT,14,.,TRBJ1-3,TRBV29-1,.
CASSPYGGLAGFTDTQYF,TGTGCCAGCAGCCCCTACGGGGGACTAGCGGGGTTCACAGATACGCAGTATTTT,18,.,TRBJ2-3,TRBV4-2,TRBD2
CASSSETGWFQGGYTF,TGTGCCAGCAGCTCCGAGACAGGGTGGTTTCAAGGTGGCTACACCTTC,16,.,TRBJ1-2,TRBV7-9,TRBD1
CASSYLGQGPEKLFF,TGTGCCAGCAGTTACTTAGGACAGGGTCCTGAAAAACTGTTTTTT,15,once,TRBJ1-4,TRBV6-5,TRBD1
CASSYYEGSSIDTQYF,TGTGCCAGCAGTTACTATGAGGGGTCCTCGATAGATACGCAGTATTTT,16,.,TRBJ2-3,TRBV6-5,.
CASSQEEGWGNEQYF,TGCGCCAGCAGCCAAGAGGAAGGGTGGGGAAACGAGCAGTACTTC,15,once,TRBJ2-7,TRBV4-3,.
CASSIAGGRLEKLFF,TGTGCCAGTAGTATAGCCGGGGGAAGGTTGGAAAAACTGTTTTTT,15,.,TRBJ1-4,TRBV19,.
CASSEAAGPYEQYF,TGTGCCAGCAGTGAAGCTGCAGGGCCCTACGAGCAGTACTTC,14,.,TRBJ2-7,TRBV6-1,.
CASSRQGRDGYTF,TGTGCCAGCAGCCGTCAGGGAAGGGATGGCTACACCTTC,13,few,TRBJ1-2,TRBV7-3,.
CASTLSPTGLLTIGYTF,TGTGCCAGCACCCTGTCCCCGACAGGGCTCCTTACTATTGGCTACACCTTC,17,once,TRBJ1-2,TRBV6-4,TRBD1
CASSNGQGPRGGYTF,TGCGCCAGCAGCAACGGACAGGGGCCAAGGGGTGGCTACACCTTC,15,.,TRBJ1-2,TRBV5-1,TRBD1
CASSLFPGGRGSRTEAFF,TGTGCCAGCAGCTTGTTCCCAGGGGGCCGGGGATCGAGAACTGAAGCTTTCTTT,18,.,TRBJ1-1,TRBV5-6,TRBD1
CASSLDGFEETQYF,TGTGCCAGCAGCTTGGACGGATTCGAGGAGACCCAGTACTTC,14,.,TRBJ2-5,TRBV5-6,.